The 30 T cell receptor beta chains below all came from one sample that was sequenced in a study of blood T cell repertoires in COVID-19. Sequencing used immunoSEQ multiplex PCR; TCRdb keeps in-frame clones, though not all of them. This sample has over 100,000 clones, with around 86% found just once. The specimen sequenced was peripheral blood. These receptors were collected from a woman in her 70s with COVID-19, enrolled during active disease.

This clone has more than one count but fewer than ten. V usage is TRBV5-4 and J usage is TRBJ2-5; 9 bases match TRBD1. CDR1 and CDR2 from the germline V gene are SGHNT and YYREEE (reference sequence). The CDR3 is 16 residues long. Unmatched junction bases numbered 11, after V lost 3 bases and J lost 5 bases. In DNA, the CDR3 is TGTGCCAGCAGCTACCGGGGACAGGGAGGTAGGGAGACCCAGTACTTC. This encodes CASSYRGQGGRETQYF.

J is TRBJ1-3 and V is TRBV27, with unresolved D. This CDR3 comprises 14 residues. Germline V gene data show CDR1 as MNHEY and CDR2 as SMNVEV (reference sequence). The V gene lost 5 bases and the J gene lost 4 bases, with 12 bases spanning the gap. CDR3 sequence reads: CASSRVPPGNTIYF. As DNA, the CDR3 is TGTGCCAGCAGTCGAGTGCCGCCGGGAAACACCATATATTTT.

V gene TRBV28 combines with J gene TRBJ1-2, with 7 bases matching TRBD1. The CDR3 totals 12 residues. V gave up 8 bases and J gave up 5 bases; unmatched junction bases: 5. Germline V gene lookup returns CDR1 MDHEN and CDR2 SYDVKM. The CDR3 region is CASQQGRYGYTF. In nucleotides, the CDR3 is TGTGCCAGCCAACAGGGGAGATATGGCTACACCTTC.

About this clone itself: One base separates it from a far larger clone, so it is likely a read error. Other DNA sequences in this sample translate to the same CDR3. The J gene is TRBJ2-5, the V gene TRBV29-1; the match to TRBD1 covers 11 bases. CDR1 and CDR2 from the germline V gene are SQVTM and ANQGSEA. The CDR3 contains 14 residues. DNA for the CDR3: TGCAGGGTTGGGGGACAGGGGGGGGGAGAGACCCAGTACTTC. Translation: CRVGGQGGGETQYF.

V and J are TRBV9 and TRBJ1-1, with 8 positions matching TRBD1. The CDR3 has 14 amino acids. Germline lookup yields CDR1 SGDLS and CDR2 YYNGEE. V lost 1 base, J lost 9 bases, and 8 bases stayed unmatched. The DNA for the CDR3 is TGTGCCAGCAGCGTAATTGAGCAGGGGGCGCAAGCTTTCTTT. Its protein is CASSVIEQGAQAFF.

This chain joins TRBV19 and TRBJ1-2; weak D call: TRBD1 (5 bases). The CDR3 spans 14 residues. Between the trimmed V and J ends, which lost 6 bases and 7 bases, there was a span of 18 bases. CDR1 is LNHDA, CDR2 SQIVND, per germline (reference sequence). CDR3 amino acids: CASSSQKGALGYTF. CDR3 nucleotide sequence: TGTGCCAGTAGCTCCCAAAAAGGGGCGCTTGGCTACACCTTC. Full variable domain (missing parts from reference TRBV19 and TRBJ1-2): DGGITQSPKYLFRKEGQNVTLSCEQNLNHDAMYWYRQDPGQGLRLIYYSQIVNDFQKGDIAEGYSVSREKKESFPLTVTSAQKNPTAFYLCASSSQKGALGYTFGSGTRLTVV.

The chain joins TRBV6-6 to TRBJ2-3; TRBD2 is a possible D gene (5 bases). Germline V lookup: CDR1 MNHNY, CDR2 SVGAGI (reference sequence). CDR3 length: 14 residues. Trimming removed 7 bases at V and 1 base at J, with 12 bases between. The CDR3 is CASTRIARTDTQYF. CDR3 coding DNA: TGTGCCAGCACCCGGATAGCGCGCACAGATACGCAGTATTTT.

This chain links TRBV2 with TRBJ1-3, with 8 bases matching TRBD1. Looked up from germline, CDR1 is SNHLY and CDR2 is FYNNEI. Germline trimming cut 7 bases from V and 2 bases from J; bases unmatched to any gene: 7. The CDR3 spans 15 residues. CDR3 coding DNA: TGTGCCAGCACGACAGGGGTCGTGGCTGGAAACACCATATATTTT. Translation: CASTTGVVAGNTIYF.

The chain combines TRBV4-1 with TRBJ2-3; 14 bases line up with TRBD2. CDR1 and CDR2 from the germline V gene are MGHRA and YSYEKL. The CDR3 totals 18 residues. The V gene end was trimmed by 1 base and the J gene end by 5 bases; junction bases not matched to a gene: 8. The CDR3 sequence: CASSQGDGTSGGRDTQYF. CDR3 in DNA: TGCGCCAGCAGCCAAGGAGACGGGACTAGCGGGGGAAGAGATACGCAGTATTTT.

The rearrangement uses TRBV7-9 and TRBJ2-7; perhaps TRBD2 as D (5 bases). The CDR3 sequence is 16 residues long. Germline CDR1 reads SEHNR; CDR2 reads FQNEAQ (reference sequence). V was pared by 3 bases and J by 0 bases, with 15 bases between. The CDR3 loop is CASSFSSTSISYEQYF. The CDR3 bases are TGTGCCAGCAGCTTCTCCTCCACTAGTATCTCCTACGAGCAGTACTTC.

The genes are TRBV5-6 and TRBJ1-1; D is uncertain. The germline V and J ends were trimmed by 2 bases and 4 bases, with 12 bases remaining between them. Germline V gives CDR1 SGHDT, CDR2 YYEEEE. The CDR3 extends over 14 amino acids. The CDR3 loop reads CASSFGVDPTEAFF. Written as DNA, the CDR3 is TGTGCCAGCAGCTTCGGGGTCGACCCCACTGAAGCTTTCTTT.

The V call is TRBV5-6, the J call TRBJ1-1; D uncertain. The CDR3 is 16 residues long. The germline V and J ends were trimmed by 2 bases and 1 base, with 15 bases remaining between them. Germline lookup yields CDR1 SGHDT and CDR2 YYEEEE. This CDR3 is CASSFSGLSGNTEAFF. The CDR3 coding sequence is TGTGCCAGCAGCTTTTCCGGGTTGAGTGGGAACACTGAAGCTTTCTTT.

This clone has just one count. The CDR3 spells CASSFQTGNTGELFF. The CDR3 coding sequence is TGTGCCAGCAGTTTCCAGACAGGGAACACCGGGGAGCTGTTTTTT. The rearrangement links TRBV27 to TRBJ2-2, with D perhaps TRBD1 (6 bases). The CDR3 extends over 15 amino acids. V lost 3 bases and J 1 base, leaving 9 bases between the germline ends. In germline, CDR1 is MNHEY, CDR2 SMNVEV (reference sequence).

The rearrangement uses TRBV25-1 and TRBJ1-2; 7 bases fit TRBD1. Per the germline V gene, CDR1 is MGHDK and CDR2 is SYGVNS. This CDR3 is built from 13 residues. Germline trimming cut 8 bases from V and 5 bases from J; bases unmatched to any gene: 8. CDR3 protein: CASVQGKRYGYTF. CDR3 in DNA: TGTGCCAGCGTACAGGGGAAAAGATATGGCTACACCTTC.

The rearrangement links TRBV30 to TRBJ1-5; possibly TRBD1 for D (5 bases). CDR1 is GTSNPN and CDR2 is SVGIG in the germline V gene (reference sequence). The CDR3 extends over 15 amino acids. Trimming left V 3 bases short and J 4 bases short, with 16 bases between. CDR3 residues: CAWRVGQGGNQPQHF. The DNA of the CDR3 is TGTGCCTGGAGAGTTGGGCAGGGAGGGAATCAGCCCCAGCATTTT. Looking up the rest from reference TRBV30 and TRBJ1-5 gives the full variable domain: SQTIHQWPATLVQPVGSPLSLECTVEGTSNPNLYWYRQAAGRGLQLLFYSVGIGQISSEVPQNLSASRPQDRQFILSSKKLLLSDSGFYLCAWRVGQGGNQPQHFGDGTRLSIL.

This sequence joins TRBV19 and TRBJ2-7; possible D gene TRBD1, 6 bases. The germline gives CDR1 LNHDA, CDR2 SQIVND (reference sequence). V dropped 6 bases and J dropped 1 base, with 10 bases sitting between them. CDR3 size: 13 residues. The CDR3 loop is CASSYRVSYEQYF. The DNA of the CDR3 is TGTGCCAGTAGCTACAGGGTTTCCTACGAGCAGTACTTC.

This rearrangement joins TRBV4-1 to TRBJ2-4; possible D gene TRBD2, 6 bases. Germline V gives CDR1 MGHRA, CDR2 YSYEKL. The CDR3 consists of 13 residues. V lost 1 base and J 7 bases, leaving 8 bases between the germline ends. The CDR3 sequence is CASSQGAGNIQYF. The CDR3 region has the DNA TGCGCCAGCAGCCAAGGCGCGGGGAACATTCAGTACTTC.

This chain connects TRBV5-1 to TRBJ2-5; 7 bases align to TRBD2. V shed 1 base and J 5 bases; nucleotides not matched to a gene: 5. The CDR3 consists of 14 residues. The V gene's germline CDR1 is SGHRS and CDR2 YFSETQ. The CDR3 protein is CASSLSWGGETQYF. The CDR3 DNA sequence: TGCGCCAGCAGCTTGAGTTGGGGGGGTGAGACCCAGTACTTC.

The rearrangement uses TRBV5-6 and TRBJ2-3; 7 nucleotides match TRBD1. V trimming: 4 bases; J trimming: 2 bases; junction bases outside the gene matches: 13. The CDR3 runs to 17 residues. Germline V CDR1 and CDR2: SGHDT, YYEEEE. CDR3 coding DNA: TGTGCCAGCAGCACCATGGGACAGAAGAAAACCACAGATACGCAGTATTTT. Translated, it gives CASSTMGQKKTTDTQYF.

This chain connects TRBV19 to TRBJ1-5; a weak D match, TRBD1 (6 bases). V dropped 0 bases and J dropped 4 bases, with 13 bases sitting between them. CDR1 is LNHDA, CDR2 SQIVND, per germline (reference sequence). The CDR3 length is 16 residues. Written as DNA, the CDR3 is TGTGCCAGTAGTATAGAGACGACAGGAATTAATCAGCCCCAGCATTTT. It yields the protein CASSIETTGINQPQHF. The full variable domain, its missing parts supplied by reference TRBV19 and TRBJ1-5, is DGGITQSPKYLFRKEGQNVTLSCEQNLNHDAMYWYRQDPGQGLRLIYYSQIVNDFQKGDIAEGYSVSREKKESFPLTVTSAQKNPTAFYLCASSIETTGINQPQHFGDGTRLSIL.

The J gene is TRBJ2-5, the V gene TRBV19; TRBD1 is a possible D gene (6 bases). The CDR3 is made up of 16 amino acids. V was cut by 1 base and J by 4 bases, with 16 bases left in between. Germline assignment: CDR1 LNHDA and CDR2 SQIVND (reference sequence). The CDR3 sequence: CASSIAPGVPGETQYF. The CDR3 nucleotides read TGTGCCAGTAGTATAGCGCCAGGGGTTCCAGGAGAGACCCAGTACTTC.

The chain has TRBV27 and TRBJ2-7; TRBD1 matches 8 bases. This CDR3 is built from 14 residues. Germline loops: CDR1 MNHEY, CDR2 SMNVEV (reference sequence). J lost 1 base, V lost 5 bases, and 4 bases had no gene match. CDR3 nucleotides: TGTGCCAGCAGTGCCCGGACAGGGTCCTACGAGCAGTACTTC. It codes for CASSARTGSYEQYF.

The J gene is TRBJ2-2, the V gene TRBV10-1; 9 bases map to TRBD2. Germline loops: CDR1 WNHNN, CDR2 SYGVQD (reference sequence). With 8 bases clipped from V and 5 bases from J, the junction kept 6 bases outside the gene matches. The CDR3 sequence is 14 residues long. CDR3 bases: TGCGCCAGCGGCGGGGGGGCGATGACCGGGGAGCTGTTTTTT. This sequence encodes CASGGGAMTGELFF.

CDR3 protein: CASMRGGLDEQFF. In nucleotides, the CDR3 is TGTGCCAGCATGCGGGGGGGCTTAGATGAGCAGTTCTTC. The V gene is TRBV2, the J gene TRBJ2-1; 9 positions agree with TRBD2. Losses at the gene ends were 7 bases for V and 8 bases for J; bases not matched to a gene: 6. CDR3 length: 13 amino acids. Germline lookup yields CDR1 SNHLY and CDR2 FYNNEI.

This chain joins TRBV5-1 and TRBJ2-5; 10 nucleotides match TRBD2. There are 16 residues in the CDR3. Trimming removed 2 bases from V and 2 bases from J; junction bases left unmatched: 6. CDR1 and CDR2 from the germline V gene are SGHRS and YFSETQ. The CDR3 is CASSFTSGVGQETQYF. CDR3 coding DNA: TGCGCCAGCAGCTTCACTAGCGGGGTGGGACAAGAGACCCAGTACTTC.

This chain links TRBV6-1 with TRBJ1-1, with D tentatively TRBD1 (6 bases). The ends were cut back, 3 bases at V and 0 bases at J, with 11 bases in the middle. CDR1 is MNHNS and CDR2 is SASEGT in the germline V gene. The CDR3 totals 15 residues. The CDR3 DNA reads TGTGCCAGCAGTGAGACAGGAGGAATGAACACTGAAGCTTTCTTT. It translates to CASSETGGMNTEAFF.

The chain has TRBV13 and TRBJ1-4; 10 bases agree with TRBD1. CDR1 is PRHDT and CDR2 is FYEKMQ in the germline V gene (reference sequence). The CDR3 covers 16 residues. The J segment lost 6 bases and the V segment lost 4 bases, leaving 8 bases of the junction unmatched. The chain's CDR3 is CASSSYRDRGHEKLFF. The CDR3 bases are TGTGCCAGCAGCTCATACCGGGACAGGGGACATGAAAAACTGTTTTTT.

The V call is TRBV21-1, the J call TRBJ2-7; the tabulated D call, TRBD1, remains unverified against the DNA. TRBV21-1 is recorded as a pseudogene. The CDR3 extends over 15 amino acids. Here the CDR3 DNA reads TGTGCCAGCAGCAACTTAAGGGGGACCAACTACGAGCAGTACTTC. The encoded protein is CASSNLRGTNYEQYF.

The chain links TRBV30 to TRBJ1-1; 9 positions agree with TRBD1. The CDR3 has 14 residues. Trimming at V came to 8 bases and at J to 1 base, leaving 8 bases not matched to a gene. Germline lookup yields CDR1 GTSNPN and CDR2 SVGIG (reference sequence). The CDR3 region has the DNA TGTGCCGGCGGGACAGGGTTTGGGAACACTGAAGCTTTCTTT. Residues: CAGGTGFGNTEAFF.

The J gene is TRBJ1-6, the V gene TRBV5-1, with D maybe TRBD1 (5 bases). This CDR3 comprises 13 residues. Germline V lookup: CDR1 SGHRS, CDR2 YFSETQ. The germline V and J ends were trimmed by 3 bases and 10 bases, with 11 bases remaining between them. This CDR3 is CASSSDITSPLHF. DNA of the CDR3: TGCGCCAGCAGCTCGGACATAACCTCACCCCTCCACTTT.